This T cell receptor (beta chain) was profiled in a study of cytomegalovirus exposure and HLA in healthy donors. Findings and limits, study-wide: Most sequenced TCRs were rare (though some public TCRs occurred in many donors). Presence/absence analyses took donor sequencing depth as roughly uniform. In a later analysis, a genetic analysis reported fewer productive-TCR N-insertions in an Asian-associated ancestry cluster than the cohort average.

Of note for this clone: What it binds is not known.

Primers included in the PCR were 60 Vbeta and 13 Jbeta primers. Only in-frame clones appear in the TCRdb table, and some are missing; sequencing was by immunoSEQ multiplex PCR. This repertoire shows roughly 100,000 clones, around 76% found once; its top ten account for around 19%. This TCR derives from a woman aged 60-75 years in good health and CMV-seropositive. Sequencing was done on a sample of PBMCs.

This CDR3 is CASSLDRVYGYTF. CDR3 DNA: TGTGCCAGCAGTTTGGACAGGGTCTATGGCTACACCTTC. The chain uses TRBV6-6 and TRBJ1-2, with 8 bases aligning to TRBD1. V gave up 4 bases and J gave up 4 bases; unmatched junction bases: 2. The CDR3 has 13 amino acids. Per the germline V gene, CDR1 is MNHNY and CDR2 is SVGAGI (reference sequence).